The 32 T cell receptor beta chains listed next were all sequenced from one sample in a study of cytomegalovirus exposure and HLA in healthy donors. The PCR made use of 60 Vbeta and 13 Jbeta primers. Libraries were prepared by immunoSEQ multiplex PCR; TCRdb keeps only in-frame clonotypes and omits some of them. The data show 20,000 or so clones, about 78% seen once. Sample: PBMCs. The source of these receptors is a man aged 55 to 70 in good health and CMV-seronegative.

The chain employs TRBV14 and TRBJ2-3; D remains unclear. V was shortened by 2 bases and J by 5 bases, with 11 bases between the two germline ends. The CDR3 is made up of 14 amino acids. Germline V lookup: CDR1 SGHDN, CDR2 FVKESK. As DNA, the CDR3 is TGTGCCAGCAGCCAACAAGGAGTGGGAGATACGCAGTATTTT. It codes for CASSQQGVGDTQYF.

This chain uses TRBV28 with TRBJ1-3; 7 nucleotides align to TRBD1. The CDR3 is 13 amino acids. V gave up 6 bases and J gave up 10 bases; unmatched junction bases: 9. The germline CDR1 and CDR2 sequences are MDHEN and SYDVKM. As DNA, the CDR3 is TGTGCCAGCAGGACAGGGCATCTACAAACCATATATTTT. Protein: CASRTGHLQTIYF.

The chain has TRBV6-6 and TRBJ2-1; TRBD2 aligns across 8 bases. CDR1 is MNHNY, CDR2 SVGAGI, per germline (reference sequence). The CDR3 contains 14 residues. The J segment lost 5 bases and the V segment lost 6 bases, leaving 6 bases of the junction unmatched. The chain's CDR3 is CASSPGTRHNEQFF. CDR3 sequence (DNA): TGTGCCAGCAGCCCCGGGACTAGACACAATGAGCAGTTCTTC.

Concerning this clone: The junction departs from germline at one end; a sequencing error may be responsible. The J gene is TRBJ1-4, the V gene TRBV7-9, with D uncertain. The CDR3 has 12 residues. Germline CDR1 is SEHNR and CDR2 is FQNEAQ (reference sequence). This CDR3 reads CSSREDAEKLFF. The CDR3 coding sequence is TGTTCCAGCAGAGAGGATGCTGAAAAACTGTTTTTT.

The chain is built from TRBV28 and TRBJ2-7, with 9 nucleotides matching TRBD1. The CDR3 has 12 residues. V dropped 8 bases and J dropped 3; count of bases not matched to a gene: 2. Germline CDR1 MDHEN, CDR2 SYDVKM. CDR3: CASGQGFYEQYF. The CDR3 coding sequence is TGTGCCAGCGGACAGGGGTTCTACGAGCAGTACTTC.

This clone was counted once. The chain combines TRBV19 with TRBJ2-7; 11 bases agree with TRBD2. The CDR3 runs 16 residues. Per the germline V gene, CDR1 is LNHDA and CDR2 is SQIVND (reference sequence). Trimming at V came to 3 bases and at J to 7 bases, leaving 11 bases not matched to a gene. CDR3 residues: CASSIPLAGGGGEQYF. The CDR3 coding sequence is TGTGCCAGTAGTATTCCCCTAGCGGGAGGAGGAGGAGAGCAGTACTTC.

V is TRBV9 and J is TRBJ2-5, with a tentative D call TRBD1 (6 bases). Deletions cut 3 bases from V and 5 bases from J, with 11 bases between. CDR3 length: 13 residues. Germline assignment: CDR1 SGDLS and CDR2 YYNGEE. CDR3 DNA: TGTGCCAGCAGCGAACTAAGGGGGGAGACCCAGTACTTC. This encodes CASSELRGETQYF.

The rearrangement links TRBV19 to TRBJ2-1; 9 bases fit TRBD2. The CDR3 consists of 15 residues. Germline trimming cut 2 bases from V and 6 bases from J; bases unmatched to any gene: 5. Per the germline V gene, CDR1 is LNHDA and CDR2 is SQIVND (reference sequence). The CDR3 sequence: CASSIRREGSNEQFF. DNA for the CDR3: TGTGCCAGTAGTATAAGGCGGGAGGGCTCCAATGAGCAGTTCTTC.

V and J are TRBV2 and TRBJ2-5; D unclear. Gene TRBJ2-7 matches the end of the DNA better, so the J call may be wrong. Germline-derived CDR1 and CDR2 are SNHLY and FYNNEI. The CDR3 contains 16 residues. The CDR3 protein is CASNPRSGLFDYEQYF. CDR3 nucleotides: TGTGCCAGCAACCCCCGATCCGGATTATTTGACTACGAGCAGTACTTC.

This clone came up a few times. The genes are TRBV28 and TRBJ2-7, with TRBD1 matching over 7 bases. Trimming at V came to 2 bases and at J to 3 bases, leaving 7 bases not matched to a gene. CDR3 size: 15 residues. Germline CDR1 reads MDHEN; CDR2 reads SYDVKM. The CDR3 sequence: CASSLTGAIGYEQYF. The CDR3 bases are TGTGCCAGCAGTTTAACAGGGGCTATCGGCTACGAGCAGTACTTC.

With regard to this clone: Germline is not matched at one junction end, which may reflect a read error. This chain joins TRBV27 and TRBJ2-1; TRBD2 agrees at 7 bases. CDR3 length: 16 amino acids. Per germline, CDR1 MNHEY and CDR2 SMNVEV (reference sequence). This chain's CDR3 is CAGSANPGDYLNEQFF. CDR3 in DNA: TGTGCCGGCAGTGCAAACCCCGGGGACTATCTCAATGAGCAGTTCTTC.

This sequence joins TRBV5-6 and TRBJ2-5, with no clear D. Trimming removed 4 bases from V and 5 bases from J, with 18 bases in between. There are 15 residues in the CDR3. The germline gives CDR1 SGHDT, CDR2 YYEEEE. CDR3 in amino acids: CASSPVGPDVETQYF. CDR3 coding DNA: TGTGCCAGCAGCCCGGTGGGCCCTGACGTGGAGACCCAGTACTTC.

The chain employs TRBV10-2 and TRBJ1-5; 8 bases match TRBD1. This CDR3 is built from 14 residues. CDR1 is WSHSY, CDR2 SAAADI, per germline. The ends lost 6 bases at V and 7 bases at J; junction bases unmatched: 8. The CDR3 region is CASRYGQGTQPQHF. Here the CDR3 DNA reads TGCGCCAGCAGATACGGACAGGGTACCCAGCCCCAGCATTTT.

This clone has a handful of counts. J is TRBJ2-1 and V is TRBV5-1; tentative D call: TRBD2 (6 bases). Germline V lookup: CDR1 SGHRS, CDR2 YFSETQ. This CDR3 region has 12 residues. Between the trimmed V and J ends, which lost 3 bases and 8 bases, there was a span of 9 bases. This chain's CDR3 is CASSWGEYEQFF. CDR3 DNA sequence: TGCGCCAGCAGCTGGGGGGAATATGAGCAGTTCTTC.

The chain couples TRBV9 to TRBJ2-5, with D possibly TRBD2 on 6 matching bases. The CDR3 covers 13 residues. V was shortened by 2 bases and J by 4 bases, with 9 bases between the two germline ends. CDR1 is SGDLS and CDR2 is YYNGEE in the germline V gene. The CDR3 loop is CASSVDYGETQYF. Here the CDR3 DNA reads TGTGCCAGCAGCGTGGACTATGGAGAGACCCAGTACTTC.

The chain employs TRBV21-1 and TRBJ2-1; the table assigns TRBD2, which was not confirmed against the DNA. TRBV21-1 is termed a pseudogene. The length of the CDR3 is 13 residues. CDR3 in amino acids: CASSNALGSAQFF. The DNA of the CDR3 is TGTGCCAGCAGCAATGCTCTTGGGAGCGCGCAGTTCTTC.

V gene TRBV19 combines with J gene TRBJ2-2; D not certain. Trimming stripped 7 bases from V and 2 bases from J, with 2 bases between. From germline, CDR1 is LNHDA and CDR2 SQIVND (reference sequence). This CDR3 contains 11 residues. CDR3 nucleotide sequence: TGTGCCAGTACTAACACCGGGGAGCTGTTTTTT. Translation: CASTNTGELFF. The variable domain in full, completed from reference TRBV19 and TRBJ2-2, reads DGGITQSPKYLFRKEGQNVTLSCEQNLNHDAMYWYRQDPGQGLRLIYYSQIVNDFQKGDIAEGYSVSREKKESFPLTVTSAQKNPTAFYLCASTNTGELFFGEGSRLTVL.

This chain connects TRBV4-3 to TRBJ2-2, with D hard to call. The CDR3 is 12 residues long. V lost 3 bases to trimming and J lost 7 bases, with 6 bases between them. Germline lookup yields CDR1 LGHNA and CDR2 YSLEER. CDR3 nucleotides: TGCGCCAGCAGCCACGAGATCGGGGAGCTGTTTTTT. This sequence encodes CASSHEIGELFF.

The chain couples TRBV7-2 to TRBJ2-7; 10 bases are a match to TRBD2. J was trimmed by 3 bases and V by 5 bases; bases with no gene match: 7. The CDR3 loop spans 15 amino acids. CDR1 SGHTA and CDR2 FQGNSA come from the germline V gene. The CDR3: CASSGRLAGIYEQYF. The CDR3 DNA follows: TGTGCCAGCAGCGGCCGACTAGCGGGTATCTACGAGCAGTACTTC. Combining the CDR3 with reference TRBV7-2 and TRBJ2-7 gives the whole variable domain GAGVSQSPSNKVTEKGKDVELRCDPISGHTALYWYRQSLGQGLEFLIYFQGNSAPDKSGLPSDRFSAERTGGSVSTLTIQRTQQEDSAVYLCASSGRLAGIYEQYFGPGTRLTVT.

This clone was detected only a few times. The CDR3: CASSPPGSFGYEQYF. DNA for the CDR3: TGTGCCAGCTCACCACCGGGGAGTTTCGGGTACGAGCAGTACTTC. The rearrangement links TRBV18 to TRBJ2-7; D might be TRBD2 (5 bases). V was trimmed by 0 bases and J by 4 bases, leaving 13 bases between them. CDR3 length equals 15 residues. CDR1 is KGHSH and CDR2 is LQKENI in the germline V gene.

The chain is built from TRBV19 and TRBJ1-4; D not certain. Trimming left V 8 bases short and J 8 bases short, with 18 bases between. Germline V gives CDR1 LNHDA, CDR2 SQIVND (reference sequence). This CDR3 is 14 amino acids long. The CDR3 region has the DNA TGTGCCAGTTCAGACGGGTCCAACGGGGAAAAACTGTTTTTT. Protein sequence: CASSDGSNGEKLFF. The full variable domain, rest sourced from reference TRBV19 and TRBJ1-4, is DGGITQSPKYLFRKEGQNVTLSCEQNLNHDAMYWYRQDPGQGLRLIYYSQIVNDFQKGDIAEGYSVSREKKESFPLTVTSAQKNPTAFYLCASSDGSNGEKLFFGSGTQLSVL.

With regard to this clone: The junction and the germline gene differ at one end; a read error may be behind it. The V gene is TRBV28, the J gene TRBJ2-2; D might be TRBD1 (6 bases). CDR1 and CDR2 (germline): MDHEN, SYDVKM. This CDR3 is 16 amino acids long. The CDR3 bases are TGTGCCCGCAGAAGTCCCAGAGGGGGGAACACCGGGGAGCTGTTTTTT. It encodes CARRSPRGGNTGELFF.

The chain couples TRBV4-1 to TRBJ2-5; tentative D call: TRBD1 (6 bases). Germline loops: CDR1 MGHRA, CDR2 YSYEKL. The CDR3 is made up of 15 amino acids. V shed 6 bases and J shed 5 bases, with 19 bases lying between them. This chain's CDR3 is CASRPTYRDRETQYF. The CDR3 nucleotides are TGCGCCAGCAGGCCTACCTACAGGGACCGGGAGACCCAGTACTTC.

V and J are TRBV7-9 and TRBJ2-7; 8 bases map to TRBD2. Germline trimming cut 3 bases from V and 2 bases from J; bases unmatched to any gene: 9. The CDR3 is 16 amino acids. CDR1 and CDR2 from the germline V gene are SEHNR and FQNEAQ (reference sequence). The CDR3 region is CASSFTSGGNPYEQYF. CDR3 sequence (DNA): TGTGCCAGCAGCTTTACTAGCGGTGGGAACCCCTACGAGCAGTACTTC.

Concerning this clone: The germline gene is not matched at one end of the junction; a read error may be the cause. The genes are TRBV4-3 and TRBJ2-3, with 7 bases lining up with TRBD2. The CDR3 runs to 16 residues. Germline-derived CDR1 and CDR2 are LGHNA and YSLEER. CDR3 region: CARSQEPSGIADTQYF. Here the CDR3 DNA reads TGCGCCCGCAGCCAAGAGCCCAGCGGGATCGCAGATACGCAGTATTTT.

The chain joins TRBV18 to TRBJ2-3; TRBD2 is a possible D gene (6 bases). Germline V gives CDR1 KGHSH, CDR2 LQKENI. V was clipped by 2 bases and J by 1 base, with 10 bases between them. This CDR3 has 15 residues. In nucleotides, the CDR3 is TGTGCCAGCTCACCATTACAGCGGGGCACAGATACGCAGTATTTT. Residues: CASSPLQRGTDTQYF.

The chain links TRBV5-1 to TRBJ1-5; a weak D match, TRBD1 (5 bases). The CDR3 runs 15 residues. Trimming removed 0 bases at V and 2 bases at J, with 9 bases between. The germline CDR1 and CDR2 sequences are SGHRS and YFSETQ. The CDR3 sequence: CASSLVPGGNQPQHF. In DNA, the CDR3 is TGCGCCAGCAGCTTGGTCCCGGGGGGCAATCAGCCCCAGCATTTT.

The chain uses TRBV19 and TRBJ1-5; possibly TRBD1 for D (6 bases). The length of the CDR3 is 18 residues. V dropped 4 bases and J dropped 6 bases, with 25 bases sitting between them. CDR1 and CDR2 from the germline V gene are LNHDA and SQIVND (reference sequence). This CDR3 reads CASSTPLTGRGGFQPQHF. CDR3 bases: TGTGCCAGTAGTACCCCCCTAACAGGGAGGGGGGGATTTCAGCCCCAGCATTTT. The whole variable domain, filled in from reference TRBV19 and TRBJ1-5, reads DGGITQSPKYLFRKEGQNVTLSCEQNLNHDAMYWYRQDPGQGLRLIYYSQIVNDFQKGDIAEGYSVSREKKESFPLTVTSAQKNPTAFYLCASSTPLTGRGGFQPQHFGDGTRLSIL.

The CDR3 DNA reads as TGTGCCAGCAGCCCGGCACAGGGGAGAGATACGCAGTATTTT. Its protein is CASSPAQGRDTQYF. This sequence joins TRBV7-2 and TRBJ2-3; TRBD1 aligns across 7 bases. This CDR3 comprises 14 residues. J gave up 5 bases and V 5 bases, and 7 bases lay outside the gene matches. The V gene's germline CDR1 is SGHTA and CDR2 FQGNSA.

The gene calls are TRBV7-9 and TRBJ1-1; TRBD1 aligns across 7 bases. This CDR3 has 16 residues. V lost 5 bases, J lost 0 bases, and 9 bases stayed unmatched. Germline-derived CDR1 and CDR2 are SEHNR and FQNEAQ (reference sequence). Written as DNA, the CDR3 is TGTGCCAGCAGCATTCGACAGGGACGCATGAACACTGAAGCTTTCTTT. Translated: CASSIRQGRMNTEAFF.

The chain combines TRBV4-1 with TRBJ2-7; 13 nucleotides match TRBD2. The germline V gene encodes CDR1 MGHRA and CDR2 YSYEKL. The V gene end was trimmed by 2 bases and the J gene end by 2 bases; junction bases not matched to a gene: 12. The CDR3 is 19 amino acids. The CDR3 DNA reads TGCGCCAGCAGCCAACTTGGACTAGCGGGGGCAAAAAAGACCTACGAGCAGTACTTC. It is translated as CASSQLGLAGAKKTYEQYF.

The chain couples TRBV7-9 to TRBJ1-5, with a possible D match to TRBD1 (5 bases). Trimming stripped 1 base from V and 2 bases from J, with 12 bases between. This CDR3 is built from 16 residues. The germline CDR1 and CDR2 sequences are SEHNR and FQNEAQ (reference sequence). The CDR3 reads CASSLGRGMGNQPQHF. The CDR3 region has the DNA TGTGCCAGCAGCTTAGGTCGGGGGATGGGCAATCAGCCCCAGCATTTT.